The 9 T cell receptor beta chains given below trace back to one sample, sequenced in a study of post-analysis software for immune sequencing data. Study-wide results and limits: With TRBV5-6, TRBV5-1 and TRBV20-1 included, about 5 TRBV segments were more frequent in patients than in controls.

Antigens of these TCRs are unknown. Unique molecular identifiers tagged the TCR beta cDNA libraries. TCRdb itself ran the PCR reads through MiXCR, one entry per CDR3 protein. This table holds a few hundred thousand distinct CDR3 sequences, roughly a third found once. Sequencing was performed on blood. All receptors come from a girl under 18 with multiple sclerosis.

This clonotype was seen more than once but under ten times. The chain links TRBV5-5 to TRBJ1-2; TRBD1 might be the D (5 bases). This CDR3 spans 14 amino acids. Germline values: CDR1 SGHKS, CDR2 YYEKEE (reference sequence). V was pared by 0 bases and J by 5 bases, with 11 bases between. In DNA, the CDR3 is TGTGCCAGCAGCTTGGCCGAGACAGAGTATGGCTACACCTTC. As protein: CASSLAETEYGYTF.

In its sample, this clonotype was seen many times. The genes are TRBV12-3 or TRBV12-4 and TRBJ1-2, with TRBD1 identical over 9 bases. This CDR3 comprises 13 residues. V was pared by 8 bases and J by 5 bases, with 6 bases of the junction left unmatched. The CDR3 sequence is CASGGQGEYGYTF. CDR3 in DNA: TGTGCCAGCGGGGGACAGGGAGAGTATGGCTACACCTTC.

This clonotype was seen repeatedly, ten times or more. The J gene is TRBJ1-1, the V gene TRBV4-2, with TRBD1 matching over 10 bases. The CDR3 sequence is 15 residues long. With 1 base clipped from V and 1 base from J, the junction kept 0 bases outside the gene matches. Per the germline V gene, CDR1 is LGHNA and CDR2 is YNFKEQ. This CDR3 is CASSQGTGGNTEAFF. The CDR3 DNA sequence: TGTGCCAGCAGCCAAGGGACAGGGGGGAACACTGAAGCTTTCTTT.

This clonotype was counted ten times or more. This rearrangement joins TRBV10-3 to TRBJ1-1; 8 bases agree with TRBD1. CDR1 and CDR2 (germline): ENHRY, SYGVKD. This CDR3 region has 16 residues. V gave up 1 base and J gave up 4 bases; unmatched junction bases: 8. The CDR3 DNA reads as TGTGCCATCAGTGAGTTCCAGGGGGCTGGCGGCACTGAAGCTTTCTTT. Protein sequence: CAISEFQGAGGTEAFF.

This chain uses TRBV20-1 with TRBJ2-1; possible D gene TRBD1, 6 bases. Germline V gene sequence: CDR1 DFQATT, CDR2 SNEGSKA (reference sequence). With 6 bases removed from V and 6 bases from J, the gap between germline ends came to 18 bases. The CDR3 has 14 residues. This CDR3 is CSATRGSRGNEQFF. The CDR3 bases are TGCAGTGCCACCAGGGGTTCACGGGGCAATGAGCAGTTCTTC.

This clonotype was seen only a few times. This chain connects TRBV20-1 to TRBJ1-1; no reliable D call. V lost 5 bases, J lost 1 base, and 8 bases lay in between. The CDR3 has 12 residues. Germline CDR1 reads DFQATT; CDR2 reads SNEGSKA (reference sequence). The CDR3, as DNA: TGCAGTGCTCGTCGGGCGAACACTGAAGCTTTCTTT. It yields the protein CSARRANTEAFF.

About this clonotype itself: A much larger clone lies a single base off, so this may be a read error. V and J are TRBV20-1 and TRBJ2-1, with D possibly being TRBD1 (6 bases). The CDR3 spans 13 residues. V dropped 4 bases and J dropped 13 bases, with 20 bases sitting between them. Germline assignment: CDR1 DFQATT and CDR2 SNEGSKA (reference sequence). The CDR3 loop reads CSAKGDQLETQFF. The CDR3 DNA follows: TGCAGTGCTAAGGGGGACCAGTTAGAGACCCAGTTCTTC.

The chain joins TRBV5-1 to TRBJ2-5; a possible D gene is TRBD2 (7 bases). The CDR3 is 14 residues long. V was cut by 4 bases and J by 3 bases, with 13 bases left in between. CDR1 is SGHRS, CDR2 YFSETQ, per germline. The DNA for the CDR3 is TGCGCCAGCAGCGCAGGGGCGGGAGAAGAGACCCAGTACTTC. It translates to CASSAGAGEETQYF. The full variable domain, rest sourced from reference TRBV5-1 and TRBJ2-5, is KAGVTQTPRYLIKTRGQQVTLSCSPISGHRSVSWYQQTPGQGLQFLFEYFSETQRNKGNFPGRFSGRQFSNSRSEMNVSTLELGDSALYLCASSAGAGEETQYFGPGTRLLVL.

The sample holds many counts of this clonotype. CDR3 sequence (DNA): TGTGCCAGCAGTCGGGTCCTCGGGGCCGGGGAGCTGTTTTTT. Encoded protein: CASSRVLGAGELFF. The chain employs TRBV27 and TRBJ2-2; D is possibly TRBD2 (5 bases). The CDR3 has 14 amino acids. V was cut by 5 bases and J by 6 bases, with 13 bases left in between. In germline, CDR1 is MNHEY, CDR2 SMNVEV (reference sequence).